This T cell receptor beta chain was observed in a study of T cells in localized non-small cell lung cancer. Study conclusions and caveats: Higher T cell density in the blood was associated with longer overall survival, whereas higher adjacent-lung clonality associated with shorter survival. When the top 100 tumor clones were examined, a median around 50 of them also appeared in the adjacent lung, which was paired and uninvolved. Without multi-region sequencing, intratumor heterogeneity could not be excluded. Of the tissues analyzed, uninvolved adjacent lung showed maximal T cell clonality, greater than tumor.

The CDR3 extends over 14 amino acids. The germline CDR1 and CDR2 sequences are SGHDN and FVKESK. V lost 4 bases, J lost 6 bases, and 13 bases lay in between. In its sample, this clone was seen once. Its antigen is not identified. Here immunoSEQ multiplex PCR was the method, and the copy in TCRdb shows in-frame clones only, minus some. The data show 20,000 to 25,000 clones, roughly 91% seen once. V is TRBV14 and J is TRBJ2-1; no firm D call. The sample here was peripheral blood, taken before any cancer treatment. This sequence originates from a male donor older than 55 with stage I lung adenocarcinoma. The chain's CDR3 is CASSPSSLLNEQFF. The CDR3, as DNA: TGTGCCAGCAGCCCTTCTTCCCTCCTCAATGAGCAGTTCTTC.